Detailed here is one T cell receptor beta chain. Per the study methods: The assay estimated nucleated cells by amplifying reference gene primers. Produced via immunoSEQ multiplex PCR; TCRdb's table is partial and in-frame only. From that table come the V and J calls and clone size; the DNA was used to work out D and trimming. The repertoire holds 110,000 to 150,000 clones, with around 81% as singletons. The V end lost 0 bases, the J end lost 4 bases, and 8 bases lay between the germline ends. The CDR3 loop spans 15 amino acids. Germline V gene lookup returns CDR1 SGHRS and CDR2 YFSETQ. The data were taken from a study of blood T cell repertoires in COVID-19.

V and J are TRBV5-1 and TRBJ1-6; D is possibly TRBD1 (5 bases). The sequence was obtained from a human donor in a cohort sampled during active COVID-19. Sequenced sample: peripheral blood. CDR3 sequence (DNA): TGCGCCAGCAGCTTGGCCGACAGTTATAATTCACCCCTCCACTTT. Its translation: CASSLADSYNSPLHF. The full variable domain, its missing parts supplied by reference TRBV5-1 and TRBJ1-6, is KAGVTQTPRYLIKTRGQQVTLSCSPISGHRSVSWYQQTPGQGLQFLFEYFSETQRNKGNFPGRFSGRQFSNSRSEMNVSTLELGDSALYLCASSLADSYNSPLHFGNGTRLTVT.